Listed here are 13 T cell receptor beta chains from one sample, sequenced in a study of T cell changes during pregnancy in multiple sclerosis. Measured with immunoSEQ multiplex PCR; TCRdb has only the in-frame clones, and not every one. Here the sample spans 57,000 or so clones, approximately 91% being singletons. The source material was peripheral blood, sampled in the second trimester of pregnancy. The receptors stem from a female donor with multiple sclerosis, enrolled in a pregnancy study.

The chain employs TRBV7-2 and TRBJ2-5; D might be TRBD1 (5 bases). Trimming left V 5 bases short and J 4 bases short, with 11 bases between. The V gene's germline CDR1 is SGHTA and CDR2 FQGNSA. The CDR3 runs 13 residues. The CDR3 here is CASSRGQGETQYF. The CDR3 DNA follows: TGTGCCAGCAGCCGCGGACAAGGAGAGACCCAGTACTTC.

The rearrangement uses TRBV5-5 and TRBJ2-6, with TRBD1 matching over 7 bases. The CDR3 spans 16 residues. V was pared by 2 bases and J by 4 bases, with 6 bases of the junction left unmatched. Germline V gene sequence: CDR1 SGHKS, CDR2 YYEKEE (reference sequence). Here the CDR3 DNA reads TGTGCCAGCAGCTTTCAAGGGGGCACAGGGGCCAACGTCCTGACTTTC. This codes for CASSFQGGTGANVLTF.

CDR3: CATTEVAGIETQYF. The DNA for the CDR3 is TGTGCCACCACGGAGGTAGCGGGGATAGAGACCCAGTACTTC. V usage is TRBV11-2 and J usage is TRBJ2-5; 8 positions agree with TRBD2. CDR1 is SGHAT, CDR2 FQNNGV, per germline. This CDR3 contains 14 residues. V lost 10 bases and J lost 4; bases outside the gene matches: 11.

This sequence joins TRBV27 and TRBJ1-6; 9 positions match TRBD1. Germline V gives CDR1 MNHEY, CDR2 SMNVEV (reference sequence). This CDR3 is built from 14 residues. V was clipped by 7 bases and J by 9 bases; unmatched bases: 7. DNA for the CDR3: TGTGCCAGCACCTTACAGGGGGCAGGTTCACCCCTCCACTTT. The encoded protein is CASTLQGAGSPLHF.

A remark on this clone: The junction differs from germline at one of its ends, possibly a read error. This sequence joins TRBV7-7 and TRBJ2-7; 7 bases match TRBD2. The CDR3 has 13 residues. Germline V gives CDR1 SSHAT, CDR2 FNYEAQ (reference sequence). The CDR3 spells CASSYRTSYEQYF. Here the CDR3 DNA reads TGTGCTAGCAGCTACCGGACTAGCTACGAGCAGTACTTC.

The rearrangement uses TRBV6-1 and TRBJ2-7, with D perhaps matching TRBD1 (5 bases). This CDR3 region has 12 residues. V lost 8 bases, J lost 0 bases, and 8 bases lay in between. Germline V gene sequence: CDR1 MNHNS, CDR2 SASEGT. In DNA form, the CDR3 reads TGTGCCAGCCACGACAGCTCCTACGAGCAGTACTTC. Amino acid sequence: CASHDSSYEQYF.

The chain couples TRBV6-5 to TRBJ2-2; possibly TRBD1 for D (6 bases). With 5 bases removed from V and 4 bases from J, the gap between germline ends came to 14 bases. Germline-derived CDR1 and CDR2 are MNHEY and SVGAGI. The CDR3 has 15 amino acids. Here the CDR3 DNA reads TGTGCCAGCAGTACTCCGGGACACTTCACCGGGGAGCTGTTTTTT. Translating gives CASSTPGHFTGELFF.

The chain is built from TRBV7-9 and TRBJ2-7; D call uncertain. V was clipped by 1 base and J by 2 bases, with 9 bases between them. The CDR3 covers 14 residues. Germline CDR1 and CDR2: SEHNR and FQNEAQ (reference sequence). CDR3 loop: CASSLVRRPYEQYF. CDR3 DNA sequence: TGTGCCAGCAGCTTAGTACGCAGGCCCTACGAGCAGTACTTC.

This sequence joins TRBV6-4 and TRBJ2-3; 7 nucleotides agree with TRBD2. V was pared by 4 bases and J by 2 bases, with 6 bases of the junction left unmatched. Germline V gene data show CDR1 as MRHNA and CDR2 as SNTAGT. The length of the CDR3 is 15 residues. In nucleotides, the CDR3 is TGTGCCAGCAGTGCCGGGGGGACTAACACAGATACGCAGTATTTT. Its translation is CASSAGGTNTDTQYF.

The chain carries TRBV7-3 and TRBJ2-6; D may be TRBD1 (6 bases). Germline values: CDR1 SGHTA, CDR2 FQGTGA. The CDR3 has 16 residues. The V end was cut by 1 base, the J end by 4 bases, with 11 bases between. The CDR3 is CASSLNLGAGANVLTF. CDR3 in DNA: TGTGCCAGCAGCTTAAATCTGGGGGCCGGGGCCAACGTCCTGACTTTC.

In this sample, this clone turned up once. J is TRBJ1-2 and V is TRBV5-1; D uncertain. The CDR3 extends over 14 amino acids. Trimming removed 1 base from V and 3 bases from J, with 10 bases in between. Per germline, CDR1 SGHRS and CDR2 YFSETQ. As DNA, the CDR3 is TGCGCCAGCAGCTTGTCAACAGCTCACTATGGCTACACCTTC. Translated, it gives CASSLSTAHYGYTF.

The chain links TRBV27 to TRBJ2-7; 7 nucleotides agree with TRBD1. This CDR3 is 15 amino acids long. Germline V gene data show CDR1 as MNHEY and CDR2 as SMNVEV (reference sequence). Trimming at V came to 6 bases and at J to 2 bases, leaving 10 bases not matched to a gene. CDR3 nucleotide sequence: TGTGCCAGCAGCAAGGACAGGAGTATTACCTACGAGCAGTACTTC. Amino acid sequence: CASSKDRSITYEQYF.

V gene TRBV7-8 combines with J gene TRBJ2-2; 9 positions match TRBD1. The CDR3 extends over 15 amino acids. The V and J ends lost 7 bases and 5 bases, in that order; junction bases with no gene match: 8. The germline V gene encodes CDR1 SGHVS and CDR2 FQNEAQ. The CDR3 coding sequence is TGTGCCAGCACACTCGGGACAGGGAATACCGGGGAGCTGTTTTTT. It codes for CASTLGTGNTGELFF.